This passage covers 28 T cell receptor beta chains from one sample sequenced in a study of OX40 agonist ivuxolimab in advanced cancers. Measured with immunoSEQ multiplex PCR; TCRdb has only the in-frame clones, and not every one. The data hold around 80,000 clones, with around 82% observed a single time. The specimen was CD4+ or CD8+ T cells sorted from blood, collected in a trial of the OX40 agonist ivuxolimab. These receptors were obtained from an adult with an advanced solid tumor such as melanoma, head and neck, liver or kidney cancer.

In this sample, this clone turned up once. V usage is TRBV6-6 and J usage is TRBJ1-1; tentatively, D is TRBD1 (5 bases). Germline CDR1 MNHNY, CDR2 SVGAGI (reference sequence). Trimming took off 5 bases at V and 1 base at J, with 8 bases between the two ends. The CDR3 extends over 13 amino acids. The CDR3 sequence is CASSPQGNTEAFF. The DNA of the CDR3 is TGTGCCAGCAGTCCCCAGGGGAACACTGAAGCTTTCTTT.

The V call is TRBV2, the J call TRBJ2-1; D unresolved. V was cut by 4 bases and J by 4 bases, with 8 bases left in between. This CDR3 region has 13 residues. The germline gives CDR1 SNHLY, CDR2 FYNNEI. The CDR3 sequence is CASSGTYYNEQFF. CDR3 DNA: TGTGCCAGCAGTGGTACGTATTACAATGAGCAGTTCTTC.

The chain couples TRBV28 to TRBJ1-5; D not resolved. CDR3 length equals 15 residues. CDR1 is MDHEN, CDR2 SYDVKM, per germline. Trimming removed 5 bases from V and 5 bases from J, with 16 bases in between. The CDR3 DNA reads TGTGCCAGCAGTCCCCACGGGAGGTCTGATCAGCCCCAGCATTTT. It encodes CASSPHGRSDQPQHF.

The chain uses TRBV6-4 and TRBJ2-6; no definite D call. V lost 7 bases and J lost 4, with 14 bases in between. Germline V gene sequence: CDR1 MRHNA, CDR2 SNTAGT. CDR3 length: 15 residues. The CDR3 DNA reads TGTGCCAGCACGAAGTCCGGGTACGGGGCCAACGTCCTGACTTTC. Protein product: CASTKSGYGANVLTF.

This rearrangement joins TRBV5-4 to TRBJ2-3; weak D call: TRBD2 (6 bases). The CDR3 has 13 residues. Trimming cost V 5 bases and J 3 bases, with 10 bases left between them. Germline V CDR1 and CDR2: SGHNT, YYREEE (reference sequence). The CDR3 spells CASRGGGTDTQYF. As DNA, the CDR3 is TGTGCCAGCAGGGGAGGAGGGACAGATACGCAGTATTTT.

The chain couples TRBV6-1 to TRBJ1-5; possible D gene TRBD1, 5 bases. The germline V and J ends were trimmed by 11 bases and 5 bases, with 16 bases remaining between them. The CDR3 is 13 residues long. Germline CDR1 MNHNS, CDR2 SASEGT. CDR3 nucleotides: TGTGCCGGACAAGAAGGTAGGGATCAGCCCCAGCATTTT. It translates to CAGQEGRDQPQHF.

The chain has TRBV28 and TRBJ1-1; 7 bases align to TRBD1. The CDR3 loop spans 16 amino acids. Germline V CDR1 and CDR2: MDHEN, SYDVKM. Unmatched junction bases numbered 10, after V lost 6 bases and J lost 0 bases. This CDR3 is CASRPGQNFMNTEAFF. The CDR3 DNA sequence: TGTGCCAGCAGACCGGGACAGAACTTCATGAACACTGAAGCTTTCTTT.

This clone came up a few times. This CDR3 is also generated by other DNA sequences in the sample. The rearrangement joins TRBV18 to TRBJ1-1; TRBD1 agrees at 7 bases. Germline CDR1 reads KGHSH; CDR2 reads LQKENI. The CDR3 is 15 amino acids. Trimming cost V 4 bases and J 1 base; bases outside gene matches: 6. Here the CDR3 DNA reads TGTGCCAGCTCACTGAACCGGGACAGGAACACTGAAGCTTTCTTT. Protein sequence: CASSLNRDRNTEAFF.

J is TRBJ2-3 and V is TRBV6-1; 15 bases match TRBD2. The V segment lost 7 bases and the J segment 6 bases; nucleotides outside the gene matches: 5. This CDR3 comprises 15 residues. Germline CDR1 reads MNHNS; CDR2 reads SASEGT. The CDR3 reads CASNGLAGGRDTQYF. CDR3 nucleotides: TGTGCCAGCAATGGACTAGCGGGAGGGAGGGATACGCAGTATTTT.

The V call is TRBV7-8, the J call TRBJ2-1, with 10 bases identical to TRBD2. V lost 5 bases to trimming and J lost 4 bases; unmatched junction nucleotides: 8. The CDR3 spans 16 residues. Germline V gene lookup returns CDR1 SGHVS and CDR2 FQNEAQ. This chain's CDR3 is CASSPTGAGGYNEQFF. As DNA, the CDR3 is TGTGCCAGCAGCCCCACGGGAGCGGGAGGGTACAATGAGCAGTTCTTC.

The chain carries TRBV10-3 and TRBJ2-7; D is unclear. Germline lookup yields CDR1 ENHRY and CDR2 SYGVKD. The CDR3 length is 14 residues. Trimming pared 0 bases from V and 5 bases from J, leaving 11 bases between. The CDR3, as DNA: TGTGCCATCAGTGAGTCTGGGTTATCTCACGAGCAGTACTTC. Protein sequence: CAISESGLSHEQYF.

V is TRBV10-3 and J is TRBJ1-2; D possibly corresponds to TRBD1 (5 bases). This CDR3 is built from 15 residues. Trimming pared 0 bases from V and 5 bases from J, leaving 13 bases between. Germline V CDR1 and CDR2: ENHRY, SYGVKD. Written as DNA, the CDR3 is TGTGCCATCAGTGAGTCGAACGGGGGTGATTATGGCTACACCTTC. This codes for CAISESNGGDYGYTF.

This chain uses TRBV6-6 with TRBJ2-3; 14 nucleotides agree with TRBD2. The trim removed 6 bases at V and 5 bases at J, leaving 4 bases unmatched. CDR3 size: 15 residues. In germline, CDR1 is MNHNY, CDR2 SVGAGI (reference sequence). The CDR3 DNA reads as TGTGCCAGCAGCCAGGGACTAGCGGGGGTAGATACGCAGTATTTT. Translation: CASSQGLAGVDTQYF.

This clone has more than one count but fewer than ten. The chain recombines TRBV15 with TRBJ2-3; D might be TRBD2 (6 bases). The CDR3 covers 16 residues. Germline V gene lookup returns CDR1 LNHNV and CDR2 YYDKDF (reference sequence). Trimming took 5 bases from V and 2 from J, leaving 17 bases between them. CDR3 in amino acids: CATSPRWAGITDTQYF. DNA for the CDR3: TGTGCCACCAGCCCTCGCTGGGCGGGGATCACAGATACGCAGTATTTT.

The V gene is TRBV4-2, the J gene TRBJ2-1; D perhaps matches TRBD2 (5 bases). The length of the CDR3 is 16 residues. V was pared by 1 base and J by 7 bases, with 17 bases between. Germline V CDR1 and CDR2: LGHNA, YNFKEQ. CDR3 residues: CASSQGSLAPSNEQFF. The CDR3 bases are TGTGCCAGCAGCCAAGGTTCGCTAGCCCCGAGTAATGAGCAGTTCTTC.

This chain joins TRBV2 and TRBJ1-1; D uncertain. Germline V gene lookup returns CDR1 SNHLY and CDR2 FYNNEI. CDR3 size: 14 residues. Trimming took off 6 bases at V and 3 bases at J, with 14 bases between the two ends. The CDR3, as DNA: TGTGCCAGCAGGGTTCGCTGGGGATACACTGAAGCTTTCTTT. It yields the protein CASRVRWGYTEAFF.

This chain links TRBV6-1 with TRBJ1-6; 7 nucleotides match TRBD1. Germline V lookup: CDR1 MNHNS, CDR2 SASEGT. The CDR3 contains 12 residues. V lost 6 bases and J lost 16; bases outside the gene matches: 9. The CDR3 sequence: CASSPVGTALHF. CDR3 nucleotides: TGTGCCAGCAGCCCCGTCGGGACAGCTCTCCACTTT.

The chain recombines TRBV18 with TRBJ2-7; D ambiguous. V was pared by 2 bases and J by 6 bases, with 8 bases between. Per the germline V gene, CDR1 is KGHSH and CDR2 is LQKENI. There are 12 residues in the CDR3. CDR3 sequence (DNA): TGTGCCAGCTCACCATTTCCCACCGAGCAGTACTTC. Its translation: CASSPFPTEQYF.

The chain has TRBV7-9 and TRBJ2-5; D remains unclear. Trimming took 3 bases from V and 7 from J, leaving 12 bases between them. The CDR3 totals 13 residues. From germline, CDR1 is SEHNR and CDR2 FQNEAQ (reference sequence). The CDR3: CASSLEWVGTQYF. DNA for the CDR3: TGTGCCAGCAGCTTGGAGTGGGTAGGGACCCAGTACTTC.

A few counts support this clone. The chain employs TRBV7-8 and TRBJ1-4, with D perhaps matching TRBD1 (5 bases). The length of the CDR3 is 16 residues. Trimming left V 5 bases short and J 3 bases short, with 16 bases between. Germline V gene lookup returns CDR1 SGHVS and CDR2 FQNEAQ. The CDR3 DNA reads as TGTGCCAGCAGCCTAAATCCGGGGACGGCTAATGAAAAACTGTTTTTT. Translated: CASSLNPGTANEKLFF.

This chain joins TRBV14 and TRBJ2-5; TRBD1 aligns across 9 bases. Losses at the gene ends were 3 bases for V and 4 bases for J; bases not matched to a gene: 9. This CDR3 contains 16 residues. In germline, CDR1 is SGHDN, CDR2 FVKESK. The CDR3 nucleotides are TGTGCCAGCAGCCACCTGGACAGGGGCAGTCGAGAGACCCAGTACTTC. Translating it yields CASSHLDRGSRETQYF.

V usage is TRBV5-1 and J usage is TRBJ2-2; no reliable D call. CDR3 size: 16 residues. Per the germline V gene, CDR1 is SGHRS and CDR2 is YFSETQ. Trimming cost V 3 bases and J 5 bases, with 17 bases left between them. The DNA of the CDR3 is TGCGCCAGCAGCTCCCTTGGCGGCCGTGGAACCGGGGAGCTGTTTTTT. This gives the protein CASSSLGGRGTGELFF.

The chain couples TRBV5-4 to TRBJ2-7; 9 bases map to TRBD2. The CDR3 contains 16 residues. Per the germline V gene, CDR1 is SGHNT and CDR2 is YYREEE (reference sequence). With V trimmed by 0 bases and J by 5 bases, 9 bases remained unmatched. This CDR3 is CASSLAAGGPFDEQYF. CDR3 coding DNA: TGTGCCAGCAGCTTGGCAGCGGGAGGCCCTTTCGACGAGCAGTACTTC.

This chain links TRBV7-2 with TRBJ2-1, with D perhaps TRBD2 (5 bases). V was clipped by 5 bases and J by 7 bases, with 12 bases between them. The CDR3 spans 13 residues. Per the germline V gene, CDR1 is SGHTA and CDR2 is FQGNSA. The DNA for the CDR3 is TGTGCCAGCAGCCCTTGGCGGGTAAATGAGCAGTTCTTC. This sequence encodes CASSPWRVNEQFF.

The chain joins TRBV2 to TRBJ2-6; D gene ambiguous. V lost 2 bases, J lost 0 bases, and 5 bases lay in between. The length of the CDR3 is 15 residues. Looked up from germline, CDR1 is SNHLY and CDR2 is FYNNEI. CDR3 protein: CASSELISGANVLTF. In DNA, the CDR3 is TGTGCCAGCAGTGAACTGATCTCTGGGGCCAACGTCCTGACTTTC.

The sample holds a few counts of this clone. The chain has TRBV5-7 and TRBJ2-4; TRBD1 aligns across 7 bases. TRBV5-7 is recorded as an ORF, its role being uncertain. With V trimmed by 4 bases and J by 2 bases, 6 bases remained unmatched. The CDR3 extends over 15 amino acids. The DNA for the CDR3 is TGTGCCAGCAGCGCTCCGACAGGGTCCAAAAACATTCAGTACTTC. The encoded protein is CASSAPTGSKNIQYF.

The rearrangement uses TRBV5-6 and TRBJ2-1; D possibly matches TRBD1 or TRBD2 (6 bases each). Trimming stripped 1 base from V and 15 bases from J, with 17 bases between. Germline V gene data show CDR1 as SGHDT and CDR2 as YYEEEE. CDR3 length: 13 amino acids. Here the CDR3 DNA reads TGTGCCAGCAGCTTGAAGGGGGTGGAGGAGGGGTTCTTC. Encoded protein: CASSLKGVEEGFF.

The CDR3: CASSLTLRGLPYEQYF. In DNA, the CDR3 is TGTGCCAGCAGCTTAACGCTACGGGGGCTTCCCTACGAGCAGTACTTC. The chain recombines TRBV7-3 with TRBJ2-7; D may correspond to TRBD1 or TRBD2 (6 bases each). The germline V gene has CDR1 SGHTA and CDR2 FQGTGA. The CDR3 has 16 residues. The ends were cut back, 0 bases at V and 2 bases at J, with 14 bases in the middle.